The clone carrying this TCR beta chain is identified as medium-sized from frequency. UMI-labeled 5' RACE was used to make TCR beta libraries. Under the authors' procedure: From roughly 3,000 to 18,000 functional CDR3 beta clonotypes were held in each TCR beta library. From its re-call of the 5' RACE reads, TCRdb lists each CDR3 protein once, without DNA. The V and J calls, along with clone size, are taken from TCRdb and not from the paper's own processing. The clone table shows thousands of distinct CDR3 sequences, with the ten largest holding about 18%. TPEX cells were exhausted-like CCR7+ PD-1+ TIGIT+ early memory CD8+ T cells. RNA originated from duplicate vials containing some 150,000 sorted CD8+ T cells per subset. The data are from a study of human CD8 memory T cell subsets. Sample: CD8+ T cells from PBMCs. The source of this sequence is a human donor in good health.

CDR3 amino acids: CASSDRGGEDTQYF. This sequence joins TRBV5-1 and TRBJ2-3; TCRdb gives TRBD1 as the D gene, but with no DNA this cannot be confirmed. From germline, CDR1 is SGHRS and CDR2 YFSETQ. The CDR3 runs to 14 residues.